The 25 T cell receptor beta chains in this list originate from one sample, sequenced in a study of vaccination and CD4 T cells after COVID-19. Oncomine TCR Beta short-read sequencing was applied to DNA from cultured CD4+ T cells. TCRdb analysed the PCR reads with MiXCR anew, one entry per CDR3 protein. Among just under 20,000 distinct CDR3 sequences listed, 47% were seen once. Antigens of these TCRs are unknown. Stated treatment: approximately nine-day PBMC culture with coronavirus spike peptide pools or control peptides (ViraFEST assay). Sequenced sample: cultured CD4+ T cells from blood. These receptors all come from a human donor with COVID-19.

Only a few counts were recorded for this clonotype. The rearrangement uses TRBV11-2 and TRBJ2-5; 11 nucleotides line up with TRBD2. Germline V CDR1 and CDR2: SGHAT, FQNNGV. The trim removed 5 bases at V and 7 bases at J, leaving 6 bases unmatched. This CDR3 comprises 14 residues. The CDR3 region is CASSPSGGSVTQYF. The CDR3 DNA reads TGTGCCAGCAGCCCTAGCGGGGGGAGCGTGACCCAGTACTTC.

The V gene is TRBV2, the J gene TRBJ1-4; D is undetermined. Trimming cost V 6 bases and J 0 bases, with 5 bases left between them. CDR3 length: 13 residues. CDR1 SNHLY and CDR2 FYNNEI come from the germline V gene. Here the CDR3 reads CASSTATNEKLFF. The CDR3 bases are TGTGCCAGCAGCACCGCAACTAATGAAAAACTGTTTTTT. Full variable domain (outside the CDR3, taken from reference TRBV2 and TRBJ1-4): EPEVTQTPSHQVTQMGQEVILRCVPISNHLYFYWYRQILGQKVEFLVSFYNNEISEKSEIFDDQFSVERPDGSNFTLKIRSTKLEDSAMYFCASSTATNEKLFFGSGTQLSVL.

The chain recombines TRBV21-1 with TRBJ1-2; TRBD1, the table's D call, was not compared with the DNA. TRBV21-1 is a known pseudogene. The CDR3 is 14 residues long. CDR3 coding DNA: TGTGCCAGGGTCCCGGGACAGGGGTGCCATGGCTACACCTTC. This codes for CARVPGQGCHGYTF.

This clonotype has only a few counts. The chain links TRBV30 to TRBJ1-2, with D hard to call. Trimming removed 0 bases at V and 8 bases at J, with 16 bases between. This CDR3 has 14 amino acids. Germline values: CDR1 GTSNPN, CDR2 SVGIG (reference sequence). CDR3 loop: CAWSVLGVGGGYTF. The CDR3 DNA is TGTGCCTGGAGTGTACTCGGTGTGGGCGGCGGCTACACCTTC.

This clonotype was seen more than once but under ten times. The chain employs TRBV27 and TRBJ2-1; D gene ambiguous. Germline V gene lookup returns CDR1 MNHEY and CDR2 SMNVEV (reference sequence). This CDR3 has 13 amino acids. Between the trimmed V and J ends, which lost 6 bases and 6 bases, there was a span of 12 bases. For the CDR3, the DNA is TGTGCCAGCAGGCCCCACCGCATCAATGAGCAGTTCTTC. Its protein product is CASRPHRINEQFF.

This clonotype was found a few times. The chain has TRBV20-1 and TRBJ2-2; the D call may be TRBD1 or TRBD2 (5 bases each). The CDR3 runs 13 residues. Germline V lookup: CDR1 DFQATT, CDR2 SNEGSKA (reference sequence). Trimming removed 3 bases from V and 2 bases from J, with 7 bases in between. In nucleotides, the CDR3 is TGCAGTGCTAGGGGGACCAACACCGGGGAGCTGTTTTTT. This translates into CSARGTNTGELFF.

This clonotype was detected once. This rearrangement joins TRBV29-1 to TRBJ1-1, with D tentatively TRBD1 (5 bases). Germline assignment: CDR1 SQVTM and CDR2 ANQGSEA. This CDR3 is 15 amino acids long. Trimming stripped 3 bases from V and 5 bases from J, with 19 bases between. The DNA of the CDR3 is TGCAGCGTTGAGGAGGGGCCCGCTGGGTGGACTGAAGCTTTCTTT. Residues: CSVEEGPAGWTEAFF.

This chain joins TRBV5-1 and TRBJ2-5, with 8 bases fitting TRBD1. The CDR3 extends over 15 amino acids. The V and J ends lost 7 bases and 1 base, in that order; junction bases with no gene match: 9. Germline CDR1 SGHRS, CDR2 YFSETQ. The CDR3 DNA reads as TGCGCCAGCGGGGAGACAGGGGTACCCCAAGAGACCCAGTACTTC. This encodes CASGETGVPQETQYF.

The J gene is TRBJ2-7, the V gene TRBV5-4; no firm D call. CDR1 SGHNT and CDR2 YYREEE come from the germline V gene (reference sequence). Trimming took 0 bases from V and 6 from J, leaving 7 bases between them. The CDR3 contains 12 residues. DNA of the CDR3: TGTGCCAGCAGCTTGGCAGGCGGCGAGCAGTACTTC. Amino acid sequence: CASSLAGGEQYF.

This clonotype has more than one count but fewer than ten. The chain couples TRBV7-8 to TRBJ1-1, with no clear D. From germline, CDR1 is SGHVS and CDR2 FQNEAQ. V lost 5 bases and J lost 0, with 10 bases in between. The CDR3 loop spans 14 amino acids. In DNA, the CDR3 is TGTGCCAGCAGCCTCAGGACCGTGAACACTGAAGCTTTCTTT. Translation gives CASSLRTVNTEAFF.

The chain couples TRBV27 to TRBJ2-7; D unclear. CDR3 length: 13 residues. Trimming took off 6 bases at V and 2 bases at J, with 11 bases between the two ends. Germline V lookup: CDR1 MNHEY, CDR2 SMNVEV (reference sequence). The CDR3 DNA sequence: TGTGCCAGCAGGCCCTTTGTGGCCTACGAGCAGTACTTC. Protein product: CASRPFVAYEQYF.

The chain carries TRBV6-5 and TRBJ2-7; 7 bases are a match to TRBD1. The V segment lost 2 bases and the J segment 0 bases; nucleotides outside the gene matches: 7. The CDR3 covers 16 residues. Germline V gene lookup returns CDR1 MNHEY and CDR2 SVGAGI. CDR3 nucleotides: TGTGCCAGCAGTTACGCACACAGGGGCTACTCCTACGAGCAGTACTTC. Encoded protein: CASSYAHRGYSYEQYF.

J is TRBJ1-1 and V is TRBV27; D is ambiguous. The length of the CDR3 is 15 residues. CDR1 MNHEY and CDR2 SMNVEV come from the germline V gene (reference sequence). Trimming cost V 2 bases and J 0 bases, with 10 bases left between them. CDR3 loop: CASSLDATMNTEAFF. CDR3 sequence (DNA): TGTGCCAGCAGTTTAGACGCAACAATGAACACTGAAGCTTTCTTT.

The chain recombines TRBV12-3 or TRBV12-4 with TRBJ2-1; 9 bases map to TRBD2. The length of the CDR3 is 15 residues. J gave up 3 bases and V 6 bases, and 6 bases lay outside the gene matches. DNA of the CDR3: TGTGCCAGCAGCCTGCGGGGGGGTGACTACAATGAGCAGTTCTTC. This translates into CASSLRGGDYNEQFF.

The chain combines TRBV9 with TRBJ1-6, with 10 bases fitting TRBD1. V dropped 0 bases and J dropped 10; count of bases not matched to a gene: 4. CDR3 size: 15 residues. Germline loops: CDR1 SGDLS, CDR2 YYNGEE. The CDR3 bases are TGTGCCAGCAGCGTAGCCGGGACAGGGGAATCACCCCTCCACTTT. Encoded protein: CASSVAGTGESPLHF.

The chain carries TRBV7-4 and TRBJ2-1; 8 positions agree with TRBD1. Germline CDR1 is SGHVT and CDR2 is SQSDAQ. J was trimmed by 5 bases and V by 1 base; bases with no gene match: 4. This CDR3 contains 15 residues. In nucleotides, the CDR3 is TGTGCCAGCAGCTTAGACAGGGGGATGAACAATGAGCAGTTCTTC. This gives the protein CASSLDRGMNNEQFF.

The chain employs TRBV5-4 and TRBJ2-1, with TRBD2 matching 8 bases. The V gene's germline CDR1 is SGHNT and CDR2 YYREEE (reference sequence). Trimming removed 1 base from V and 8 bases from J; junction bases left unmatched: 8. The CDR3 has 15 residues. The DNA of the CDR3 is TGTGCCAGCAGCTTGACCCGGGGGGGCCTTGATGAGCAGTTCTTC. It encodes CASSLTRGGLDEQFF. The entire variable domain, with the rest obtained from reference TRBV5-4 and TRBJ2-1, is as follows: ETGVTQSPTHLIKTRGQQVTLRCSSQSGHNTVSWYQQALGQGPQFIFQYYREEENGRGNFPPRFSGLQFPNYSSELNVNALELDDSALYLCASSLTRGGLDEQFFGPGTRLTVL.

The gene calls are TRBV5-1 and TRBJ2-1; D remains unclear. The CDR3 loop spans 11 amino acids. The V gene lost 0 bases and the J gene lost 13 bases, with 8 bases spanning the gap. Per the germline V gene, CDR1 is SGHRS and CDR2 is YFSETQ. The CDR3 sequence is CASSLEQAQFF. The CDR3, as DNA: TGCGCCAGCAGCTTGGAGCAAGCCCAGTTCTTC. Drawing the rest from reference TRBV5-1 and TRBJ2-1, the complete variable domain is KAGVTQTPRYLIKTRGQQVTLSCSPISGHRSVSWYQQTPGQGLQFLFEYFSETQRNKGNFPGRFSGRQFSNSRSEMNVSTLELGDSALYLCASSLEQAQFFGPGTRLTVL.

The chain links TRBV6-5 to TRBJ2-7; D gene unclear. The CDR3 has 14 amino acids. Germline V gives CDR1 MNHEY, CDR2 SVGAGI. V was cut by 0 bases and J by 0 bases, with 6 bases left in between. CDR3 sequence: CASSYSSSSYEQYF. CDR3 DNA sequence: TGTGCCAGCAGTTACTCGAGTAGCTCCTACGAGCAGTACTTC.

This rearrangement joins TRBV11-1 to TRBJ1-2; 7 bases are a match to TRBD1. Germline lookup yields CDR1 SGHAT and CDR2 FQDESV (reference sequence). The CDR3 is 14 amino acids. J lost 4 bases, V lost 1 base, and 3 bases had no gene match. The CDR3 is CASSLDAGGYGYTF. Written as DNA, the CDR3 is TGTGCCAGCAGCTTAGACGCAGGGGGCTATGGCTACACCTTC.

Only a few counts were recorded for this clonotype. This chain links TRBV14 with TRBJ2-3; the D is unclear. Germline assignment: CDR1 SGHDN and CDR2 FVKESK. The CDR3 totals 11 residues. V dropped 4 bases and J dropped 8 bases, with 7 bases sitting between them. CDR3: CASSLRSTQYF. DNA for the CDR3: TGTGCCAGCAGCCTGAGGAGTACGCAGTATTTT.

This chain connects TRBV19 to TRBJ1-2, with D hard to call. Trimming left V 3 bases short and J 4 bases short, with 6 bases between. The CDR3 totals 12 residues. Per germline, CDR1 LNHDA and CDR2 SQIVND (reference sequence). The CDR3 DNA reads TGTGCCAGTAGTATCAGTGTCTATGGCTACACCTTC. Protein sequence: CASSISVYGYTF.

This chain connects TRBV10-3 to TRBJ1-2; D not resolved. The CDR3 covers 13 residues. Trimming removed 0 bases at V and 9 bases at J, with 11 bases between. Germline V gene data show CDR1 as ENHRY and CDR2 as SYGVKD. CDR3 residues: CAISESTQRSYTF. The CDR3 DNA reads TGTGCCATCAGTGAGTCGACTCAGAGGAGCTACACCTTC.

This clonotype was seen more than once but under ten times. V usage is TRBV19 and J usage is TRBJ2-2; either TRBD1 or TRBD2 may fit D (5 bases each). The CDR3 contains 12 residues. CDR1 LNHDA and CDR2 SQIVND come from the germline V gene (reference sequence). Trimming removed 8 bases at V and 8 bases at J, with 12 bases between. This CDR3 is CASWDLGGELFF. The CDR3 DNA reads TGTGCCAGTTGGGACCTGGGAGGGGAGCTGTTTTTT. Full variable domain (outside the CDR3, taken from reference TRBV19 and TRBJ2-2): DGGITQSPKYLFRKEGQNVTLSCEQNLNHDAMYWYRQDPGQGLRLIYYSQIVNDFQKGDIAEGYSVSREKKESFPLTVTSAQKNPTAFYLCASWDLGGELFFGEGSRLTVL.

A few counts support this clonotype. The chain is built from TRBV20-1 and TRBJ2-1; D not certain. The CDR3 sequence is 14 residues long. Germline V gene lookup returns CDR1 DFQATT and CDR2 SNEGSKA (reference sequence). Between the trimmed V and J ends, which lost 2 bases and 0 bases, there was a span of 8 bases. The CDR3 DNA follows: TGCAGTGCTAGAAAGCCGGGCTCCTACAATGAGCAGTTCTTC. Protein sequence: CSARKPGSYNEQFF.